The present entry profiles one TCR beta chain with its context. The data derive from a study of blood T cell repertoires in COVID-19. Method: immunoSEQ multiplex PCR; TCRdb's copy keeps in-frame clones and lacks some. The sample consists of 200,000 to 250,000 clones, around 87% of them appearing once. J was trimmed by 3 bases and V by 2 bases; bases with no gene match: 15. The length of the CDR3 is 19 residues. The germline V gene has CDR1 MNHEY and CDR2 SVGEGT. Sequenced sample: peripheral blood. The chain is built from TRBV6-2 or TRBV6-3 and TRBJ1-2; 10 bases line up with TRBD1. The clonotype comes from a woman in her 70s with active or convalescent COVID-19. CDR3 sequence reads: CASSYTPWDRGRTDYGYTF. The CDR3 DNA reads as TGTGCCAGCAGTTACACCCCCTGGGACAGGGGAAGAACGGACTATGGCTACACCTTC.